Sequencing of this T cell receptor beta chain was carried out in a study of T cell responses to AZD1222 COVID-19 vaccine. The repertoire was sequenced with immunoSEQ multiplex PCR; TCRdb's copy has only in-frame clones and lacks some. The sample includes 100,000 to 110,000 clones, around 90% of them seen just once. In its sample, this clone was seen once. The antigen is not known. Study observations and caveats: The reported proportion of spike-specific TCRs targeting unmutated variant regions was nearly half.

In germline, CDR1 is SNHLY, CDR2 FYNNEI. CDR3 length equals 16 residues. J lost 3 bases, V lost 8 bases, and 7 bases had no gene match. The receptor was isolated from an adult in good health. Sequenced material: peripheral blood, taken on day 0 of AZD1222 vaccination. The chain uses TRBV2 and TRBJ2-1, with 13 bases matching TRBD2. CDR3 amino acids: CASVPGLAGNYNEQFF. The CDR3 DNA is TGTGCCAGCGTCCCGGGACTAGCGGGGAACTACAATGAGCAGTTCTTC.